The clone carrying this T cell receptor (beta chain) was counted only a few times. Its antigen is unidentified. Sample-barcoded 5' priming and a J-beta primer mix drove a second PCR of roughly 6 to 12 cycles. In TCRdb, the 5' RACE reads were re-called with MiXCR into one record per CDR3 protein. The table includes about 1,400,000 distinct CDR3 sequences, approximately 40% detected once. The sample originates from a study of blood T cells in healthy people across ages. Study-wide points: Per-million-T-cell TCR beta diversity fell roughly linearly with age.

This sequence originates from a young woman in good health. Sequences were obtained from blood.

The CDR3 nucleotides are TGTGCCAGCAGCCAAGCCTTGAGGCAGCCCCAGCATTTT. It encodes CASSQALRQPQHF. The chain joins TRBV3-1 to TRBJ1-5; D remains unclear. Germline assignment: CDR1 LGHDT and CDR2 YNNKEL (reference sequence). The CDR3 contains 13 residues. Trimming took off 1 base at V and 7 bases at J, with 8 bases between the two ends.